These 12 T cell receptor beta chains were all obtained from the same sample, sequenced in a study of T cell repertoires in cytomegalovirus infection. TCRdb fed the reads into MiXCR, producing one record per CDR3 protein. This sample carries a few hundred thousand distinct CDR3 sequences, 26% of them seen once, and the ten largest clones take about 12%. The sample comprised PBMCs. Source of these receptors: a human donor in good health (CMV status not recorded). Some clones in this sample may be carry-over from other donors' samples.

In its sample, this clonotype was seen a few times. The chain combines TRBV18 with TRBJ2-7, with D possibly TRBD1 on 6 matching bases. The CDR3 extends over 14 amino acids. V was trimmed by 3 bases and J by 6 bases, leaving 15 bases between them. Germline V gene lookup returns CDR1 KGHSH and CDR2 LQKENI. The DNA for the CDR3 is TGTGCCAGCTCACCGGACAGTGGCGGTGGCGAGCAGTACTTC. It specifies CASSPDSGGGEQYF.

This clonotype was observed a handful of times. The chain links TRBV10-3 to TRBJ2-1, with 9 positions matching TRBD2. Germline V gene data show CDR1 as ENHRY and CDR2 as SYGVKD. The CDR3 runs 15 residues. Germline trimming cut 3 bases from V and 1 base from J; bases unmatched to any gene: 1. This chain's CDR3 is CAISEAGGSYNEQFF. The CDR3 nucleotides are TGTGCCATCAGTGAAGCGGGAGGATCCTACAATGAGCAGTTCTTC.

The chain employs TRBV7-3 and TRBJ2-6, with TRBD1 identical over 8 bases. The germline CDR1 and CDR2 sequences are SGHTA and FQGTGA. V was clipped by 3 bases and J by 4 bases; unmatched bases: 2. The CDR3 has 15 amino acids. Written as DNA, the CDR3 is TGTGCCAGCAGCTTTGGACAGGGAGGGGCCAACGTCCTGACTTTC. Its protein product is CASSFGQGGANVLTF.

This clonotype was counted between two and nine times. The V and J genes are TRBV25-1 and TRBJ1-5, with a weak D call TRBD1 (6 bases). V gave up 2 bases and J gave up 7 bases, with 12 bases separating them. Per the germline V gene, CDR1 is MGHDK and CDR2 is SYGVNS. The CDR3 contains 14 residues. The CDR3 reads CASSERGREQPQHF. Written as DNA, the CDR3 is TGTGCCAGCAGTGAACGGGGGCGAGAGCAGCCCCAGCATTTT.

This clonotype was picked up many times. V gene TRBV5-1 combines with J gene TRBJ1-1; 8 positions agree with TRBD1. The CDR3 has 15 amino acids. V shed 4 bases and J 2 bases; nucleotides not matched to a gene: 7. Germline V CDR1 and CDR2: SGHRS, YFSETQ. CDR3 in amino acids: CASSKGQEPNTEAFF. DNA for the CDR3: TGCGCCAGCAGCAAGGGACAGGAACCCAACACTGAAGCTTTCTTT.

The chain has TRBV6-2 or TRBV6-3 and TRBJ2-2, with D perhaps matching TRBD2 (5 bases). Trimming stripped 6 bases from V and 5 bases from J, with 16 bases between. The CDR3 length is 15 residues. CDR1 and CDR2 from the germline V gene are MNHEY and SVGEGT. CDR3 in DNA: TGTGCCAGCAGCCTTATACTAGGTCCGACCGGGGAGCTGTTTTTT. Protein sequence: CASSLILGPTGELFF.

This clonotype was detected once. The chain couples TRBV30 to TRBJ1-1; D is perhaps TRBD1 (5 bases). V lost 1 base and J lost 6, with 9 bases in between. CDR3 length: 12 amino acids. The V gene's germline CDR1 is GTSNPN and CDR2 SVGIG (reference sequence). CDR3 DNA: TGTGCCTGGAGTGGGGGCTTGGCTGAAGCTTTCTTT. Encoded protein: CAWSGGLAEAFF.

DNA for the CDR3: TGTGCCAGCTCACGAACAGGGACCGCCGCAGATACGCAGTATTTT. This encodes CASSRTGTAADTQYF. The V and J genes are TRBV18 and TRBJ2-3; D is possibly TRBD1 (6 bases). Deletions cut 4 bases from V and 4 bases from J, with 15 bases between. CDR3 length equals 15 residues. Germline loops: CDR1 KGHSH, CDR2 LQKENI.

Concerning this clonotype: A much larger clone sits a single nucleotide away, making a read error possible. This chain links TRBV7-2 with TRBJ2-7; D is possibly TRBD1 (6 bases). Trimming shortened V by 5 bases and J by 0 bases, and 14 bases separated the two germline ends. Germline CDR1 and CDR2: SGHTA and FQGNSA. The CDR3 totals 15 residues. The CDR3 loop reads CASSIGTRVSYEQYV. The CDR3 DNA reads as TGTGCCAGCAGCATTGGGACAAGGGTCTCCTACGAGCAGTACGTC.

The sample holds many counts of this clonotype. The chain has TRBV6-2 or TRBV6-3 and TRBJ2-7, with D possibly being TRBD2 (6 bases). The CDR3 has 12 residues. The V gene's germline CDR1 is MNHEY and CDR2 SVGEGT. Trimming cost V 8 bases and J 0 bases, with 8 bases left between them. The CDR3 loop is CASGGSSYEQYV. The CDR3 bases are TGTGCCAGCGGAGGGAGCTCCTACGAGCAGTACGTC.

This rearrangement joins TRBV4-1 to TRBJ1-6; D is unresolved. V lost 3 bases to trimming and J lost 4 bases, with 13 bases between them. The germline V gene encodes CDR1 MGHRA and CDR2 YSYEKL. The CDR3 has 16 amino acids. CDR3 loop: CASSHRESAYNSPLHF. The CDR3 coding sequence is TGCGCCAGCAGCCACCGTGAGTCCGCGTATAATTCACCCCTCCACTTT.

This clonotype was seen a few times. The rearrangement uses TRBV20-1 and TRBJ2-7; D may be TRBD2 (8 bases). V was shortened by 4 bases and J by 2 bases, with 15 bases between the two germline ends. The CDR3 loop spans 14 amino acids. CDR1 and CDR2 (germline): DFQATT, SNEGSKA (reference sequence). CDR3 nucleotide sequence: TGCAGTGCTAATAGCGGGACAGCGGCCTACGAGCAGTACTTC. Translation gives CSANSGTAAYEQYF.